Each of the 11 T cell receptor beta chains below was sequenced from the same sample in a study of tumor-infiltrating lymphocytes in oesophageal squamous cell carcinoma. TCRdb independently ran MiXCR on the PCR reads; one entry per CDR3 protein. The table shows some 15,000 distinct CDR3 sequences, with over 50% occurring only once. The sequenced material came from esophageal tumor tissue. The receptors stem from a female donor with esophageal squamous cell carcinoma.

The V call is TRBV5-1, the J call TRBJ1-5, with 7 bases aligning to TRBD1. The CDR3 runs 14 residues. CDR1 and CDR2 (germline): SGHRS, YFSETQ. J gave up 9 bases and V 4 bases, and 10 bases lay outside the gene matches. The CDR3 nucleotides read TGCGCCAGCAGCCCAGGACAGGCGGCAGGGCCCCAGCATTTT. It encodes CASSPGQAAGPQHF.

V gene TRBV7-3 combines with J gene TRBJ2-1; 9 positions match TRBD2. Unmatched junction bases numbered 0, after V lost 0 bases and J lost 6 bases. Germline CDR1 reads SGHTA; CDR2 reads FQGTGA. The CDR3 loop spans 14 amino acids. The CDR3 nucleotides are TGTGCCAGCAGCTTAACTAGCGGGAGCAATGAGCAGTTCTTC. It translates to CASSLTSGSNEQFF.

In its sample, this clonotype was seen many times. V is TRBV7-2 and J is TRBJ2-5, with 11 bases lining up with TRBD2. CDR1 is SGHTA, CDR2 FQGNSA, per germline. Germline trimming cut 4 bases from V and 9 bases from J; bases unmatched to any gene: 13. The CDR3 has 16 residues. CDR3 sequence (DNA): TGTGCCAGCAGCTCCTCCGGGACTAGCGGTCCTGGGGCCCAGTACTTC. Translated, it gives CASSSSGTSGPGAQYF.

This clonotype occurred a few times. DNA of the CDR3: TGTGCCAGCAGTCGAAATTGGGACACTGAAGCTTTCTTT. Protein sequence: CASSRNWDTEAFF. The chain is built from TRBV6-1 and TRBJ1-1; D is ambiguous. Germline V gene data show CDR1 as MNHNS and CDR2 as SASEGT. The CDR3 consists of 13 residues. Trimming removed 5 bases from V and 3 bases from J, with 10 bases in between.

The chain has TRBV7-2 and TRBJ2-5; D not resolved. The J call may be faulty, since TRBJ2-7 better matches the DNA end. The CDR3 has 13 residues. In germline, CDR1 is SGHTA, CDR2 FQGNSA. The CDR3 DNA sequence: TGTGCCAGCAGCTCCCGGCGGATCTACGAGCAGTACTTC. Translating gives CASSSRRIYEQYF.

This clonotype showed up just a few times. The CDR3 region is CASRSTGNSNQPQHF. Here the CDR3 DNA reads TGTGCCAGCCGATCTACAGGAAATAGCAATCAGCCCCAGCATTTT. J is TRBJ1-5 and V is TRBV19, with a tentative D call TRBD1 (5 bases). The V and J ends lost 9 bases and 0 bases respectively, with 15 bases between them. Germline assignment: CDR1 LNHDA and CDR2 SQIVND (reference sequence). CDR3 length: 15 residues.

This chain links TRBV6-2 or TRBV6-3 with TRBJ2-1; TRBD2 aligns across 10 bases. V shed 0 bases and J 13 bases; nucleotides not matched to a gene: 21. CDR3 length: 19 residues. Germline V gives CDR1 MNHEY, CDR2 SVGEGT. CDR3 sequence reads: CASSYSSRESGRATHGQFF. The CDR3, as DNA: TGTGCCAGCAGTTACTCAAGCCGGGAGAGCGGGAGGGCGACCCACGGTCAGTTCTTC.

J is TRBJ1-5 and V is TRBV7-2; D possibly corresponds to TRBD1 (5 bases). The CDR3 loop spans 15 amino acids. The ends were cut back, 1 base at V and 7 bases at J, with 14 bases in the middle. The germline CDR1 and CDR2 sequences are SGHTA and FQGNSA. For the CDR3, the DNA is TGTGCCAGCAGCTTAGAGGGGACTACTATCCAGCCCCAGCATTTT. Translated: CASSLEGTTIQPQHF.

The V gene is TRBV7-3, the J gene TRBJ2-3; D ambiguous. CDR3 length: 14 residues. Germline assignment: CDR1 SGHTA and CDR2 FQGTGA. Trimming cost V 5 bases and J 1 base, with 10 bases left between them. The chain's CDR3 is CASSPSTGTDTQYF. The CDR3 bases are TGTGCCAGCAGCCCTTCAACGGGCACAGATACGCAGTATTTT.

This clonotype was observed a few times. This sequence may be a read error, since a much larger clone differs from it by one base. The chain joins TRBV11-1 to TRBJ2-5, with 9 bases identical to TRBD2. The ends lost 1 base at V and 11 bases at J; junction bases unmatched: 23. The CDR3 contains 19 residues. The germline V gene encodes CDR1 SGHAT and CDR2 FQDESV (reference sequence). The CDR3 sequence: CASSLGAGSGGLLDNEQYF. CDR3 nucleotide sequence: TGTGCCAGCAGCTTAGGCGCAGGGAGCGGGGGGCTGCTCGACAATGAGCAGTACTTC.

The gene calls are TRBV27 and TRBJ2-3; D gene unclear. The CDR3 has 13 amino acids. Germline CDR1 is MNHEY and CDR2 is SMNVEV (reference sequence). Trimming stripped 5 bases from V and 0 bases from J, with 6 bases between. This CDR3 reads CASSVDSTDTQYF. The CDR3 nucleotides are TGTGCCAGCAGTGTGGATAGCACAGATACGCAGTATTTT.